This T cell receptor beta chain originates from a study of cytotoxic CD8 clonotypes in ibrutinib-treated CLL. Study details: Response samples followed a median about 12 months of treatment, range 6 to 36. A mean of about 240,000 productive templates and 100,000 or so productive rearrangements was obtained per sample.

About 2.2 micrograms of genomic DNA, which was extracted from cryopreserved PBMCs, served as the material used for the TCR beta libraries. A word on this clone: Its matching antigen is unknown.

Sequencing used immunoSEQ multiplex PCR; TCRdb keeps in-frame clones, though not all of them. Among tens of thousands of clones listed, around 60% were seen once. Study results and limitations: Clonality increased at ibrutinib response and stayed stable in sustained remission. At progression, however, it fell back toward baseline.

From germline, CDR1 is SGHRS and CDR2 YFSETQ. V lost 0 bases and J lost 5; bases outside the gene matches: 8. The CDR3 covers 17 residues. The V call is TRBV5-1, the J call TRBJ1-4; 9 nucleotides line up with TRBD1. The clonotype comes from a human donor with chronic lymphocytic leukemia. Sequencing used PBMCs, obtained after 12 months of ibrutinib treatment. In nucleotides, the CDR3 is TGCGCCAGCAGCTTGGGGAGGACAGGGGTGAGGAATGAAAAACTGTTTTTT. It is translated as CASSLGRTGVRNEKLFF. Full variable domain (outside the CDR3, taken from reference TRBV5-1 and TRBJ1-4): KAGVTQTPRYLIKTRGQQVTLSCSPISGHRSVSWYQQTPGQGLQFLFEYFSETQRNKGNFPGRFSGRQFSNSRSEMNVSTLELGDSALYLCASSLGRTGVRNEKLFFGSGTQLSVL.